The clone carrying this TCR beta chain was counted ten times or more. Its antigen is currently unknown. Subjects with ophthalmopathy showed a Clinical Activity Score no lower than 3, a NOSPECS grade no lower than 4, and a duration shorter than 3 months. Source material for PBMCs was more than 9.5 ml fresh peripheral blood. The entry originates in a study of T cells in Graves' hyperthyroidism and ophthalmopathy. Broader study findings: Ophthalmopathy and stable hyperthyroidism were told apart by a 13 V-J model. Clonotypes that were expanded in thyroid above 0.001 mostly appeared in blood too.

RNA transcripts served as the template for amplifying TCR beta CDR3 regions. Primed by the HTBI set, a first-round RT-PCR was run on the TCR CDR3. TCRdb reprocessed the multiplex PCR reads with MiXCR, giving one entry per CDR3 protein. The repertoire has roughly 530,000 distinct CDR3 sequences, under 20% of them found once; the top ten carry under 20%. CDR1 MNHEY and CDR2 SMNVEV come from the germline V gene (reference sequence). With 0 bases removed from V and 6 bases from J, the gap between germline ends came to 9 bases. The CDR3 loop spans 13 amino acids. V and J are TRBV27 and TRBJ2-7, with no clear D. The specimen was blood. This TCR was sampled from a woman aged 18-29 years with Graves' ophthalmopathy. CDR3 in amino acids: CASSLSSLSEQYF. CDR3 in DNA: TGTGCCAGCAGTTTATCATCCCTCAGCGAGCAGTACTTC.